This T cell receptor (beta chain) was identified during a study of Tregs in tolerant kidney transplant recipients (dated by TCRdb to between 2018 and 2021). For context, the study as a whole: The study applied TCRbeta sequencing to find donor-specific regulatory T cells before combined kidney and bone marrow transplantation and then followed those same cells after transplant. TCRbeta repertoire sequencing was used in a few healthy controls to compare several ways of expanding Tregs specific for an allogeneic donor.

For TCRbeta CDR3 sequencing, genomic DNA was extracted from sorted cells using the QIAGEN DNeasy Blood and Tissue Kit. High-throughput TCRbeta CDR3 sequencing, which included PCR amplification with bias correction and internal controls, was done commercially through immunoSEQ. The published analysis was carried out like this. Unique productive TCRbeta sequences were defined by CDR3 nucleotide sequence where primers matched, otherwise by CDR3 amino acid sequence with Vbeta and Jbeta genes. As a correction for sorting error, sequences shared between sorted populations at a frequency ratio of 2:1 or less were discarded, and the remaining shared sequences were assigned to the higher population. Sequences were defined as donor-reactive when expanded at least 5-fold in CFSE-low cells versus unstimulated cells and present at a frequency of at least 0.01% in CFSE-low cells. Repertoire divergence was quantified by Jensen-Shannon divergence calculated from the top 100 TCRbeta sequences ranked by frequency. For any sample with multiple sequencing runs, sorting error was corrected in each run separately before the runs were pooled. The immuneACCESS repertoire file appears here via TCRdb, limited to in-frame rearrangements. These files lack a portion of the clones; in checked studies, under half of the deficit traces to unresolved V genes, and the cause of the others is not known. Clone size and V and J calls were adopted from that table, with D and trimming inferred from the DNA. The sample table records tens of thousands of clones; roughly 84% of these occur just once. The top ten clones comprise about 4.5% of the sample.

Study-wide conclusions, independent of this receptor: Biological reproducibility was not directly addressed, though technical replication error appeared minimal. The most biologically relevant and donor-specific TCRbeta repertoire appeared to be identified by expanding Tregs with activated donor B cells. The study was limited by small patient numbers, and the findings need validation in larger populations and under other immunosuppression protocols.

Unstimulated Tregs (CD4+CD25+CD127-), CD4+ non-Tregs (CD4+CD25-), CD4 and CD8 cells were FACS-sorted from thawed PBMCs. Healthy control blood came either as purchased buffy coats or from healthy volunteers. Healthy control blood was processed to PBMCs by Ficoll density gradient and cryopreserved, and patient PBMCs were collected before and after transplant. A remark on this clone: What this receptor recognizes is not known. The sample holds no much larger clone one base away, and base qualities are not on file.

Material: CD4+ T cells from blood. The receptor comes from a human donor in good health.

For the CDR3, the sequence is CASSSPFTWGPRVEQFF. The DNA reads as follows: TGTGCCAGCAGCAGTCCCTTTACGTGGGGGCCGAGGGTGGAGCAGTTCTTC. The sequence joins TRBV5-5 to TRBJ2-1, and perhaps TRBD1 as D gene, on 6 matching bases. The V and J ends are trimmed by 4 bases and 10 bases, leaving 27 bases between them. Looking up the germline V gene (reference sequence) yields CDR1 SGHKS and CDR2 YYEKEE. From the cysteine through the phenylalanine, the CDR3 covers 17 amino acids. This entry keeps only the CDR3 DNA: 51 bases, framed from base 1.